This T cell receptor (beta chain) was captured in a study of CD8+ T cells in alopecia areata. Broader study findings: Normal skin contains resident alphabeta T cells, and these are also sequenced in scalp samples. Across lesional scalp, and particularly alopecia totalis/universalis, clonality surpassed that of normal scalp.

In alopecia areata patients, both lesional scalp punch biopsies and peripheral blood were collected. T lymphocytes (CD4+ and CD8+) were sorted from PBMCs. Extracted RNA was reverse transcribed, and the resulting cDNA served as sequencing template. Produced via immunoSEQ multiplex PCR; TCRdb's table is partial and in-frame only. The sample contains 65,000 to 90,000 clones, 45% to 60% of which appear only once. Details on this clone: Its antigen is still unknown.

CDR1 MNHEY and CDR2 SMNVEV come from the germline V gene (reference sequence). V lost 5 bases to trimming and J lost 5 bases, with 15 bases between them. This CDR3 is 14 amino acids long. The origin of this receptor is a human donor with alopecia areata. The source material was NKG2D-high CD8+ T cells sorted from blood. The J gene is TRBJ2-5, the V gene TRBV27; no definite D call. In DNA form, the CDR3 reads TGTGCCAGCAGTCCAATTAGGTTTAGCGAGACCCAGTACTTC. The encoded protein is CASSPIRFSETQYF.